The entry below gives a single TCR beta chain sequence along with its context. Original processing notes: Estimation of nucleated cell counts was performed using reference gene primer amplification. Assay: immunoSEQ multiplex PCR; the TCRdb copy retains only in-frame clones and omits some. The D gene and trimming were derived from the DNA, and the V and J assignments and clone size from that table. Here the sample spans 400,000 to 450,000 clones, over 75% being singletons. The data belong to a study of blood T cell repertoires in COVID-19. CDR1 and CDR2 (germline): LNHDA, SQIVND (reference sequence). The CDR3 sequence is 20 residues long. V trimming: 0 bases; J trimming: 0 bases; junction bases outside the gene matches: 10.

The specimen sequenced was peripheral blood. This receptor was identified in a woman in her thirties or forties with COVID-19, enrolled during active disease. The chain uses TRBV19 and TRBJ1-6, with TRBD1 matching 8 bases. The CDR3 DNA follows: TGTGCCAGTAGTATAGATCGGGCTCGGACAGGGCTCTCCTATAATTCACCCCTCCACTTT. Protein product: CASSIDRARTGLSYNSPLHF.